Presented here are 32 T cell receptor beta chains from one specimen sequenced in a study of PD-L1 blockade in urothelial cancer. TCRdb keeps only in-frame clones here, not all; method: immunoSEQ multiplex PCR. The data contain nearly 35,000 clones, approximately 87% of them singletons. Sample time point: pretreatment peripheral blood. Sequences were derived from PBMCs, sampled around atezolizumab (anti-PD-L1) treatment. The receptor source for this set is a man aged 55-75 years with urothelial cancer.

CDR3 in amino acids: CAGGEGPSSVSTDTQYF. For the CDR3, the DNA is TGTGCCGGAGGCGAGGGGCCGTCTAGCGTTAGCACAGATACGCAGTATTTT. V and J are TRBV2 and TRBJ2-3, with D possibly TRBD2 on 6 matching bases. This CDR3 is 17 amino acids long. The V gene lost 11 bases and the J gene lost 0 bases, with 24 bases spanning the gap. CDR1 is SNHLY, CDR2 FYNNEI, per germline.

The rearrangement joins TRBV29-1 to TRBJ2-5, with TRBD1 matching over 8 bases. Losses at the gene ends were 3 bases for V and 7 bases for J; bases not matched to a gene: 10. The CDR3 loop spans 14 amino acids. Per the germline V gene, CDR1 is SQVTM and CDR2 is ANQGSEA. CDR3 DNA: TGCAGCGTTGAGGGAGGACAGGGTCCCTGGACCCAGTACTTC. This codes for CSVEGGQGPWTQYF.

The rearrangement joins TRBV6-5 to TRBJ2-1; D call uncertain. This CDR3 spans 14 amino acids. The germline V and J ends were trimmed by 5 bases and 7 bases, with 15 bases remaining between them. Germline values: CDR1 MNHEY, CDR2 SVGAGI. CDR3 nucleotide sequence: TGTGCCAGCAGTGAGGCTCCGGTTTCTAATGAGCAGTTCTTC. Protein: CASSEAPVSNEQFF.

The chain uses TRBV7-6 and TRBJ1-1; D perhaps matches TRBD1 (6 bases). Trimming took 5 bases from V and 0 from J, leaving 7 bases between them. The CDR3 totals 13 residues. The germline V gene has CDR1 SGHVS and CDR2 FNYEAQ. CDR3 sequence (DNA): TGTGCCAGCAGCCGACAGGTGAACACTGAAGCTTTCTTT. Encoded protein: CASSRQVNTEAFF.

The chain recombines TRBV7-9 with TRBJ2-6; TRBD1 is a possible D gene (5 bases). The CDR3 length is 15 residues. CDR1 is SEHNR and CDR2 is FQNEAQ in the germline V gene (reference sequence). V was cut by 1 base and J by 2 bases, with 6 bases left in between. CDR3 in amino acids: CASSLEGAGANVLTF. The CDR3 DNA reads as TGTGCCAGCAGCTTAGAAGGGGCTGGGGCCAACGTCCTGACTTTC.

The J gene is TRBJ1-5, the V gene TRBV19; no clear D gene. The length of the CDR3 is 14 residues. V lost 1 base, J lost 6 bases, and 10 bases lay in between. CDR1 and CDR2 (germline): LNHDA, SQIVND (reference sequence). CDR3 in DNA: TGTGCCAGTAGTATAGCGGCGGTAGGTCAGCCCCAGCATTTT. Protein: CASSIAAVGQPQHF.

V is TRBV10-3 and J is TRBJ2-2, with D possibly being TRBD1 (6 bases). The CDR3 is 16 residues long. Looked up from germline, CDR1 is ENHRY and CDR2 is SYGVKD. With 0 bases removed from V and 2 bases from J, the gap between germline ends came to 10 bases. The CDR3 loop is CAISESGHLNTGELFF. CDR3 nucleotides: TGTGCCATCAGTGAGTCGGGACACCTAAACACCGGGGAGCTGTTTTTT.

This CDR3 reads CASSSLAGRGPGANVLTF. The CDR3 bases are TGTGCCAGCAGCTCCCTAGCGGGGAGGGGACCTGGGGCCAACGTCCTGACTTTC. V usage is TRBV7-2 and J usage is TRBJ2-6; 9 nucleotides align to TRBD2. Germline trimming cut 4 bases from V and 2 bases from J; bases unmatched to any gene: 9. Germline V gene sequence: CDR1 SGHTA, CDR2 FQGNSA. The CDR3 consists of 18 residues.

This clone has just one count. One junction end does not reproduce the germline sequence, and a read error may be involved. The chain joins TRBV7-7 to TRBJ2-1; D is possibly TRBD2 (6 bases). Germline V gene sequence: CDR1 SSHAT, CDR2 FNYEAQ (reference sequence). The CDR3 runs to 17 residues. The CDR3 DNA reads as TGTGCTAGCAGCGTAGCCCTTGGCGGGGCCTCTCACAATGAGCAGTTCTTC. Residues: CASSVALGGASHNEQFF.

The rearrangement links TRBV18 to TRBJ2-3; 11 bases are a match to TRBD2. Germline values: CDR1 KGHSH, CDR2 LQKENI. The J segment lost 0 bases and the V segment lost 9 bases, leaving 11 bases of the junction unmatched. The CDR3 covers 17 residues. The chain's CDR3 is CASNTGTSGSSTDTQYF. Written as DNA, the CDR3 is TGTGCCAGTAATACCGGGACTAGCGGCTCTAGCACAGATACGCAGTATTTT.

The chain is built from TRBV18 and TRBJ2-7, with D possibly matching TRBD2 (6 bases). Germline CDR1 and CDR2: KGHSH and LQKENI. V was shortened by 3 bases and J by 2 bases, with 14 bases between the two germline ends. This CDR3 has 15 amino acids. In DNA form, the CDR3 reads TGTGCCAGCTCACCCATACTAGCAGCTACCTACGAGCAGTACTTC. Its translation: CASSPILAATYEQYF.

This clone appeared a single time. CDR3 sequence: CASSLPGRAQNTGELFF. Here the CDR3 DNA reads TGTGCCAGCAGCTTACCCGGGAGGGCGCAGAACACCGGGGAGCTGTTTTTT. The rearrangement uses TRBV11-2 and TRBJ2-2; TRBD2 aligns across 8 bases. The germline gives CDR1 SGHAT, CDR2 FQNNGV. The length of the CDR3 is 17 residues. Trimming removed 2 bases from V and 1 base from J; junction bases left unmatched: 6.

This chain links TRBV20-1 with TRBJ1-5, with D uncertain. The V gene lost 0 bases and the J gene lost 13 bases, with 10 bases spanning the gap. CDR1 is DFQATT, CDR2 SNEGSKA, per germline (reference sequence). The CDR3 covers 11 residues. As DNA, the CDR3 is TGCAGTGCTAGAGATCTCACAGTACAGCATTTT. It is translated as CSARDLTVQHF.

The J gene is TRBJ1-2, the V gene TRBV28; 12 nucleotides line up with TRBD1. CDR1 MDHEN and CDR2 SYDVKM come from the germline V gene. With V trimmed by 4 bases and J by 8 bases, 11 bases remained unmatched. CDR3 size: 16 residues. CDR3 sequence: CASSSLLGQGAQGYTF. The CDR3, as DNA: TGTGCCAGCAGTTCCCTCCTGGGACAGGGGGCGCAAGGCTACACCTTC.

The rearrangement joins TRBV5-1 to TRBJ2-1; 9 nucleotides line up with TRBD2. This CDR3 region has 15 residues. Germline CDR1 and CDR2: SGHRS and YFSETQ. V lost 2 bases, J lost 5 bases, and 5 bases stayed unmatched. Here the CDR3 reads CASSFSGSGDNEQFF. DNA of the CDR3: TGCGCCAGCAGCTTTAGCGGGAGCGGCGACAATGAGCAGTTCTTC.

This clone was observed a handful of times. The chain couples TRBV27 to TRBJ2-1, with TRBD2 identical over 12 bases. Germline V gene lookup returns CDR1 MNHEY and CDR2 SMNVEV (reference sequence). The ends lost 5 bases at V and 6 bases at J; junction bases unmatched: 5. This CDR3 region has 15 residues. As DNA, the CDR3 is TGTGCCAGCAGTCCGACTAGCGGGAGCATCAATGAGCAGTTCTTC. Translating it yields CASSPTSGSINEQFF.

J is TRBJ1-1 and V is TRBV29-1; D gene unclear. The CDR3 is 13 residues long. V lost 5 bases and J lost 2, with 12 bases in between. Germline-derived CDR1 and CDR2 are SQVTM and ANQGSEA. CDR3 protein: CSVKISSNTEAFF. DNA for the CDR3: TGCAGCGTTAAAATTTCTAGTAACACTGAAGCTTTCTTT.

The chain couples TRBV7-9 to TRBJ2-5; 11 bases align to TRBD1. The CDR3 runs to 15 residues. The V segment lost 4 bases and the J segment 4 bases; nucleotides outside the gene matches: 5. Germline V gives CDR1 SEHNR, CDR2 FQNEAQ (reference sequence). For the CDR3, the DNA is TGTGCCAGCAGCTCGGGACAGGGGGGAGGAGAGACCCAGTACTTC. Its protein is CASSSGQGGGETQYF.

The DNA of the CDR3 is TGTGCCAGCTCATACCCGACAGGGACTAATGAAAAACTGTTTTTT. Its translation: CASSYPTGTNEKLFF. This chain uses TRBV18 with TRBJ1-4; 7 nucleotides line up with TRBD1. The germline CDR1 and CDR2 sequences are KGHSH and LQKENI. The CDR3 totals 15 residues. With V trimmed by 5 bases and J by 2 bases, 5 bases remained unmatched.

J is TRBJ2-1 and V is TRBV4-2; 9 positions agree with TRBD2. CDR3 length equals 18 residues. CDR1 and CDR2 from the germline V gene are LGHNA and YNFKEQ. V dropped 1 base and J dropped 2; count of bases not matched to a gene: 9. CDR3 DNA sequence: TGTGCCAGCAGCCAAGGAGGAGGGGGCGGGAGGGCCTACAATGAGCAGTTCTTC. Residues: CASSQGGGGGRAYNEQFF.

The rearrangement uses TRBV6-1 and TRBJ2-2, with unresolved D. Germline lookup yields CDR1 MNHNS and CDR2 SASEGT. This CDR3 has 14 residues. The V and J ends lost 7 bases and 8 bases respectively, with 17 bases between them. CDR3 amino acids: CASILDSIWGELFF. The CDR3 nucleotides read TGTGCCAGCATTCTAGACTCAATATGGGGGGAGCTGTTTTTT.

The CDR3 DNA follows: TGCAGCGTTGGAGGGACTAGCGGTTCCTACGAGCAGTACTTC. It encodes CSVGGTSGSYEQYF. The V call is TRBV29-1, the J call TRBJ2-7, with 11 nucleotides matching TRBD2. CDR1 and CDR2 from the germline V gene are SQVTM and ANQGSEA. This CDR3 spans 14 amino acids. The V and J ends lost 4 bases and 1 base, in that order; junction bases with no gene match: 3.

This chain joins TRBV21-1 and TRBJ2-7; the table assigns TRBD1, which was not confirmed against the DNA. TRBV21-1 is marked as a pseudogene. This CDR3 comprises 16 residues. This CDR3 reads CASSFQIGQGTYEQYF. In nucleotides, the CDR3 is TGTGCCAGCAGCTTTCAGATCGGACAGGGGACCTACGAGCAGTACTTC.

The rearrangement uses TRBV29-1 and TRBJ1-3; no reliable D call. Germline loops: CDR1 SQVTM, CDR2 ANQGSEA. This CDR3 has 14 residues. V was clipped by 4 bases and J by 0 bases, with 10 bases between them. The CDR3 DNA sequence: TGCAGCGTTGGTTTACAGATCTCTGGAAACACCATATATTTT. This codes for CSVGLQISGNTIYF.

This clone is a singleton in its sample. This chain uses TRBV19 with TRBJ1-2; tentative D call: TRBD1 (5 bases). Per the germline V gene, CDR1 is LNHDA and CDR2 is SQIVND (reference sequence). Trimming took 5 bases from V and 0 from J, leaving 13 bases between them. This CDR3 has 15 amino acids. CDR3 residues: CASSGRQTANYGYTF. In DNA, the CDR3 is TGTGCCAGTAGTGGTAGACAGACTGCTAACTATGGCTACACCTTC.

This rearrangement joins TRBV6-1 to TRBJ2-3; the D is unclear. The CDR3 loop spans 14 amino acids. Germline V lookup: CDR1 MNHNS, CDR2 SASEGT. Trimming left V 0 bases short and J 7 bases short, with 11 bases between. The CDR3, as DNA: TGTGCCAGCAGTGAAGCTGACTTACGTTATACGCAGTATTTT. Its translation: CASSEADLRYTQYF.

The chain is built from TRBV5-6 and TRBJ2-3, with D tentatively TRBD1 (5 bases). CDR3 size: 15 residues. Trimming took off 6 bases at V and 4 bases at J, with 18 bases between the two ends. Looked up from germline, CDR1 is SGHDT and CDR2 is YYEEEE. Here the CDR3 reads CASTRQLREADTQYF. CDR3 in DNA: TGTGCCAGCACCAGACAGTTGAGAGAGGCAGATACGCAGTATTTT.

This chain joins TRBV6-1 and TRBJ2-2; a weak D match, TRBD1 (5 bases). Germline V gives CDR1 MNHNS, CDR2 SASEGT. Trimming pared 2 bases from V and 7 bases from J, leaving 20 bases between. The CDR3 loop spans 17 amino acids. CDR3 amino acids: CASSERLPGFSIGELFF. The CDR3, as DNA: TGTGCCAGCAGTGAAAGGCTGCCAGGGTTTTCCATCGGGGAGCTGTTTTTT.

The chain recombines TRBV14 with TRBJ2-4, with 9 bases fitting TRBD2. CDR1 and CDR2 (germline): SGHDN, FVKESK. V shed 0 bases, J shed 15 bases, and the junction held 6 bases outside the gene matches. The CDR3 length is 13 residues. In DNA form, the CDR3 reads TGTGCCAGCAGCCAAGATCCTAGCGGGAAAAGGTACTTC. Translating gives CASSQDPSGKRYF.

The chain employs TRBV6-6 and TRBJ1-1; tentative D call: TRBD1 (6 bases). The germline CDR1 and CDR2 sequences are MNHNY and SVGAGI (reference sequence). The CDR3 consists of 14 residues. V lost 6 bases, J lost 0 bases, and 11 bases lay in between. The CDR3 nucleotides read TGTGCCAGCAGGACGGGACACCTGAACACTGAAGCTTTCTTT. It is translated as CASRTGHLNTEAFF.

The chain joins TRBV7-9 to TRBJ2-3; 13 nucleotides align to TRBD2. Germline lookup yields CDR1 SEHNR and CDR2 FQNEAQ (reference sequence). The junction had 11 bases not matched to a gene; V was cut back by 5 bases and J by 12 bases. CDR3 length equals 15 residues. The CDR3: CASSRAGTSGVPQYF. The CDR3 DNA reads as TGTGCCAGCAGCCGAGCCGGGACTAGCGGGGTCCCCCAGTATTTT.

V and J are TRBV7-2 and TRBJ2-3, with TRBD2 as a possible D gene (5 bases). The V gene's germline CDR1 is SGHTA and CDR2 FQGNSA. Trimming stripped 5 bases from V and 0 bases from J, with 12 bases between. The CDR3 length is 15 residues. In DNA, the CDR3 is TGTGCCAGCAGCCCATGGGCGGGTAGCACAGATACGCAGTATTTT. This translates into CASSPWAGSTDTQYF.